This TCR beta chain emerged from a study of T cell responses to AZD1222 COVID-19 vaccine. Study findings and constraints: Most donors were white British, females outnumbered males, and clonal diversity was possibly underestimated. Regions 160-218 and 743-854 dominated among vaccine-associated CD4 TCRs spanning spike. When two AZD1222 doses had been given, Spike-specific TCR breadth and depth rose.

Only in-frame clones appear in the TCRdb table, and some are missing; sequencing was by immunoSEQ multiplex PCR. This sample has 75,000 to 95,000 clones, with approximately 90% found just once. CDR1 KGHDR and CDR2 SFDVKD come from the germline V gene. The CDR3 is 14 residues long. V lost 1 base and J lost 8; bases outside the gene matches: 3. With respect to this clone: Its specificity is unknown.

The TCR was taken from an adult who received the AZD1222 COVID-19 vaccine. This chain joins TRBV24-1 and TRBJ2-2; TRBD2 aligns across 7 bases. Here the sequenced sample was peripheral blood, taken 28 days after the second AZD1222 dose. The CDR3 sequence: CATSDFGGSGELFF. The DNA for the CDR3 is TGTGCCACCAGTGATTTCGGGGGGTCAGGGGAGCTGTTTTTT.